Each of the 5 T cell receptor beta chains below was sequenced from the same sample in a study of T cells in women clearing cervical HPV infection (dated by TCRdb to 2016 to 2018). The method was the immunoSEQ multiplex PCR assay. This immuneACCESS table, as held by TCRdb, lists in-frame sequences with V and J called but not all clones. Of the missing ones, under half trace to an unresolved V gene in checked studies; the others have no known cause. This sample's table has entries for approximately 44,000 clones. The ten largest clones add up to about 8% of the sample. Sequenced: blood buffy coat. These receptors all stem from a woman aged 18-70 years with a cervical HPV16 infection that either progressed to CIN3+ or cleared (not recorded which).

A remark on this clone: The DNA ends 3 residues before the CDR3 does, and the rest of the CDR3 is filled in from the germline J gene. This chain links TRBV14 with TRBJ1-1; D uncertain. CDR3 length equals 14 residues. V gave up 4 bases and J gave up 2 bases, with 11 bases separating them. Germline-derived CDR1 and CDR2 are SGHDN and FVKESK. CDR3 bases read: TGTGCCAGCAGCCTCGCAAGGGTTAACACTGAA. Its protein product is CASSLARVNTE. The CDR3, in full, reads CASSLARVNTEAFF.

Note on this clone: The sequenced fragment ends 3 residues before the CDR3 boundary, so the rest is inferred from the germline J gene. The gene calls are TRBV4-1 and TRBJ2-3; 10 positions match TRBD1. Germline CDR1 MGHRA, CDR2 YSYEKL. The CDR3 loop spans 16 amino acids. The V and J ends lost 4 bases and 7 bases, in that order; junction bases with no gene match: 11. CDR3 amino acids: CASSLLVGTGDYTQYF. Partial CDR3 DNA: TGCGCCAGCAGCCTCCTGGTGGGGACAGGGGACTATACG.

Worth noting for this clone: The read comes to an end 3 residues before the CDR3 does, leaving the germline J gene to fill in the end. The chain recombines TRBV20-1 with TRBJ2-5; 7 positions match TRBD1. J lost 4 bases, V lost 4 bases, and 12 bases had no gene match. Germline values: CDR1 DFQATT, CDR2 SNEGSKA (reference sequence). The CDR3 has 15 amino acids. CDR3 residues: CSANTGEGTRETQYF. The sequenced CDR3 bases are TGCAGTGCTAATACAGGGGAAGGGACAAGAGAGACC.

The CDR3 spells CASTSGQFGYGYTF. The sequenced part of the CDR3 DNA is TGTGCCAGCACCTCAGGACAGTTCGGCTATGGC. This rearrangement joins TRBV7-9 to TRBJ1-2; possibly TRBD1 for D (6 bases). Read coverage stops 3 residues before the CDR3 terminus; the germline J gene supplies the remainder. The CDR3 covers 14 residues. Trimming cost V 7 bases and J 4 bases, with 16 bases left between them. Germline V CDR1 and CDR2: SEHNR, FQNEAQ (reference sequence).

The CDR3: CASSFTSLGQAYEQYF. CDR3 DNA (partial): TGCGCCAGCAGCTTTACCTCTCTGGGACAAGCCTACGAG. The V and J genes are TRBV5-1 and TRBJ2-7, with D tentatively TRBD1 (6 bases). The DNA ends 3 residues before the CDR3 does, and the rest of the CDR3 is filled in from the germline J gene. V lost 2 bases and J 2 bases, leaving 17 bases between the germline ends. This CDR3 spans 16 amino acids. Germline-derived CDR1 and CDR2 are SGHRS and YFSETQ. The variable domain in full, completed from reference TRBV5-1 and TRBJ2-7, reads KAGVTQTPRYLIKTRGQQVTLSCSPISGHRSVSWYQQTPGQGLQFLFEYFSETQRNKGNFPGRFSGRQFSNSRSEMNVSTLELGDSALYLCASSFTSLGQAYEQYFGPGTRLTVT.